The TCR beta chain described here comes from a study of CDR3 diversity in severe acne. The CDR3 spans 14 residues. Germline V CDR1 and CDR2: SGDLS, YYNGEE. Between the trimmed V and J ends, which lost 4 bases and 5 bases, there was a span of 12 bases. TCRdb re-derived calls from the PCR reads in MiXCR, one entry per CDR3 protein. The sample records 97,000 or so distinct CDR3 sequences, roughly half being singletons. V usage is TRBV9 and J usage is TRBJ2-2; the D gene is possibly TRBD1 (5 bases). The TCR was taken from a male donor with acne. The source material was blood. The CDR3 DNA follows: TGTGCCAGCAGCTTTCTGGACACTACCGGGGAGCTGTTTTTT. As protein: CASSFLDTTGELFF.